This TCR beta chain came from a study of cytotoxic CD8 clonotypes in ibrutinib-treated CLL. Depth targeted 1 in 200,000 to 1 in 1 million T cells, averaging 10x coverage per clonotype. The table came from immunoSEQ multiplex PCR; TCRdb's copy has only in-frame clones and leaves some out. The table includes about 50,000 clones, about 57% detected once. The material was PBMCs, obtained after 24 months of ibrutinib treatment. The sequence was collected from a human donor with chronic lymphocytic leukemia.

The CDR3 DNA follows: TGTGCCAGCAGTGAGGGGACATCCCTTTATGGCTACACCTTC. It is translated as CASSEGTSLYGYTF. The V gene is TRBV2, the J gene TRBJ1-2, with D perhaps TRBD1 (6 bases). The CDR3 sequence is 14 residues long. Germline CDR1 SNHLY, CDR2 FYNNEI. V was cut by 3 bases and J by 5 bases, with 13 bases left in between.